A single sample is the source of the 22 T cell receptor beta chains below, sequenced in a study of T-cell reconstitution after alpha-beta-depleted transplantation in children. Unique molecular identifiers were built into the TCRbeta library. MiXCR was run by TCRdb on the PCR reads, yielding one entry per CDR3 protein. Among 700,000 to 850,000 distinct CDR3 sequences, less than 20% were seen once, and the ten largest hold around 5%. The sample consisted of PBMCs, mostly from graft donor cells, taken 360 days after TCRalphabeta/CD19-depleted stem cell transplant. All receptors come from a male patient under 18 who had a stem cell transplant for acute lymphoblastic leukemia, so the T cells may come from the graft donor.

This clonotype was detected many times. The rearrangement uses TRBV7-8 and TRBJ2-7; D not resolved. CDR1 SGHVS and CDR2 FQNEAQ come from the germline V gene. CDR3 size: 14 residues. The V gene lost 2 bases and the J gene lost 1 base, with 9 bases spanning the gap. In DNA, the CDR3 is TGTGCCAGCAGCTTATTCACGGTTTCCTACGAGCAGTACTTC. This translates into CASSLFTVSYEQYF.

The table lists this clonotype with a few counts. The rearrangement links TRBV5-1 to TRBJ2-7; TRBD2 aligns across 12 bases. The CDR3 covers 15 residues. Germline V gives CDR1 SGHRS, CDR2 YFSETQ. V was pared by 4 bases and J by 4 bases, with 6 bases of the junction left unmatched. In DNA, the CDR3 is TGCGCCAGCAGCATCGGACTAGCGGGAAATTACGAGCAGTACTTC. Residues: CASSIGLAGNYEQYF. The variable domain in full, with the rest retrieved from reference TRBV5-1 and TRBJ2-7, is KAGVTQTPRYLIKTRGQQVTLSCSPISGHRSVSWYQQTPGQGLQFLFEYFSETQRNKGNFPGRFSGRQFSNSRSEMNVSTLELGDSALYLCASSIGLAGNYEQYFGPGTRLTVT.

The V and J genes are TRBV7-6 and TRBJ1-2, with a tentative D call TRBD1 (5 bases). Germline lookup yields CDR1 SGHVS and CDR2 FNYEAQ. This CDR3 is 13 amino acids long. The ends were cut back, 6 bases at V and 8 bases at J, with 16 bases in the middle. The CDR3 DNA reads TGTGCCAGCAGTCCTGCGGGGGGGACGGGCTACACCTTC. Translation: CASSPAGGTGYTF.

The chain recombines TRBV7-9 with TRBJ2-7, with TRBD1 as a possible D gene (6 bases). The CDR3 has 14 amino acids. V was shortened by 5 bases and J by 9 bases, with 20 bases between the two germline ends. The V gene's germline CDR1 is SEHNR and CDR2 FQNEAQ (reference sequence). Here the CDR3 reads CASSPDSRLIGQYF. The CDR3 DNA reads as TGTGCCAGCAGCCCGGACAGCCGTCTTATCGGGCAGTACTTC.

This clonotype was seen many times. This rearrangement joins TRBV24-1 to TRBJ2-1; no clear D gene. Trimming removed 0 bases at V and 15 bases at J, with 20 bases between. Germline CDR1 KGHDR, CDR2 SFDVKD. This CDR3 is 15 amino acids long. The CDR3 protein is CATSDLQAGTEVLFF. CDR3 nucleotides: TGTGCCACCAGTGATTTGCAGGCAGGAACAGAAGTGCTGTTCTTC.

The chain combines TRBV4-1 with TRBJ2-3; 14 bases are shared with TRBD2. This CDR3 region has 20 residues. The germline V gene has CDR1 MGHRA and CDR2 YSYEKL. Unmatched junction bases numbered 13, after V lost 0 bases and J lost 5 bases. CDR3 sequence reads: CASSQEAPSGLAGVEDTQYF. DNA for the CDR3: TGCGCCAGCAGCCAAGAAGCTCCCTCGGGACTAGCGGGAGTGGAAGATACGCAGTATTTT.

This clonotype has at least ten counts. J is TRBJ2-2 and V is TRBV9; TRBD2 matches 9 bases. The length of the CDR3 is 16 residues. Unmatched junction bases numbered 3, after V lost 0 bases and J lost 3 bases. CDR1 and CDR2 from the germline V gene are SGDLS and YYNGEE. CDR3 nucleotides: TGTGCCAGCAGCGTAGAAGCGGGAGGATACACCGGGGAGCTGTTTTTT. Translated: CASSVEAGGYTGELFF.

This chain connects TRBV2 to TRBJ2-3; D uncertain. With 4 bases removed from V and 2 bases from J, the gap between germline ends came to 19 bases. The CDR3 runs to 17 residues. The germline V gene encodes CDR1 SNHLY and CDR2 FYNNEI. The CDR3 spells CASSVSSRYGYTDTQYF. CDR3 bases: TGTGCCAGCAGTGTGAGTTCACGGTACGGGTACACAGATACGCAGTATTTT.

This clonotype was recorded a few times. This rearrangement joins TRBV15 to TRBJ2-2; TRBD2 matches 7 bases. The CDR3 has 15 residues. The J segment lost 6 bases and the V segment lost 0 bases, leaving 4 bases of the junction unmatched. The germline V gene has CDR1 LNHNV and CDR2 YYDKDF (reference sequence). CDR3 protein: CATSRDQRGSGELFF. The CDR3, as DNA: TGTGCCACCAGCAGAGACCAGCGGGGATCCGGGGAGCTGTTTTTT.

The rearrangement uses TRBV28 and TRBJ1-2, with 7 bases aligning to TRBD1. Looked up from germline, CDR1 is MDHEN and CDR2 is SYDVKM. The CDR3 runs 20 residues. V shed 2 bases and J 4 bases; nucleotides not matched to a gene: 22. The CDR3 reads CASSLRAGFRGTAGLYGYTF. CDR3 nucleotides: TGTGCCAGCAGTTTACGAGCGGGGTTCCGGGGGACAGCGGGTCTCTATGGCTACACCTTC.

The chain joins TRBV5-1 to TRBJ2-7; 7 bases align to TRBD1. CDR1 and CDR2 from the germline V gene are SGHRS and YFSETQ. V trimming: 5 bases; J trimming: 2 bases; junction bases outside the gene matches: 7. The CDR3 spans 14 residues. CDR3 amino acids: CASRATGLPYEQYF. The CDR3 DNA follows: TGCGCCAGCAGAGCGACAGGGCTCCCCTACGAGCAGTACTTC.

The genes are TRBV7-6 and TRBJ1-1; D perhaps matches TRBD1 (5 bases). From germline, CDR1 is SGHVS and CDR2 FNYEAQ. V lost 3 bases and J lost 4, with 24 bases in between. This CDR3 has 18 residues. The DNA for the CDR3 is TGTGCCAGCAGCTTGAAAATGGGGCTGGACGAAATCGGCACTGAAGCTTTCTTT. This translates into CASSLKMGLDEIGTEAFF. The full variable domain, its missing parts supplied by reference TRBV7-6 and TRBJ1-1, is GAGVSQSPRYKVTKRGQDVALRCDPISGHVSLYWYRQALGQGPEFLTYFNYEAQQDKSGLPNDRFSAERPEGSISTLTIQRTEQRDSAMYRCASSLKMGLDEIGTEAFFGQGTRLTVV.

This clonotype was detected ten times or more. The CDR3 spells CASSLDYPRDEQFF. CDR3 DNA: TGCGCCAGCAGCTTGGACTACCCCAGGGATGAGCAGTTCTTC. V gene TRBV5-1 combines with J gene TRBJ2-1; TRBD1 is a possible D gene (5 bases). Looked up from germline, CDR1 is SGHRS and CDR2 is YFSETQ. The CDR3 is 14 residues long. Trimming removed 0 bases from V and 8 bases from J, with 12 bases in between.

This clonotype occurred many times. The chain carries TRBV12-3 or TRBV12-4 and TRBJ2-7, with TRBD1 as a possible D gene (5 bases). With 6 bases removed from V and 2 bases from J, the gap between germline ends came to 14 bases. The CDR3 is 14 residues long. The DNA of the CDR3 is TGTGCCAGCAGGGATCATCTGACAGCCTACGAGCAGTACTTC. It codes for CASRDHLTAYEQYF.

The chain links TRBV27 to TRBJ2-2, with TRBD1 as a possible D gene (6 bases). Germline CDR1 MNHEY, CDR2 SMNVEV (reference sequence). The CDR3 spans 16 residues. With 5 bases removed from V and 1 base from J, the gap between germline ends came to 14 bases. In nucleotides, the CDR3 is TGTGCCAGCAGTCTAGACAGGCTACGGAACACCGGGGAGCTGTTTTTT. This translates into CASSLDRLRNTGELFF.

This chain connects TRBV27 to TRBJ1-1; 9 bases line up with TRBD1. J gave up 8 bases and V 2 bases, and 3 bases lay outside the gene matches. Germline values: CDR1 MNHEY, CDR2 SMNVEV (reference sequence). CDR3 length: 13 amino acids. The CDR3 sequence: CASSLSGTGEAFF. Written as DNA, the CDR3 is TGTGCCAGCAGTTTAAGTGGGACAGGGGAAGCTTTCTTT.

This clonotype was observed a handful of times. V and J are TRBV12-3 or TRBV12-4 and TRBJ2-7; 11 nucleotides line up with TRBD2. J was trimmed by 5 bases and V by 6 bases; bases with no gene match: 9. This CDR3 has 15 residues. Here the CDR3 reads CASSQLAGDANEQYF. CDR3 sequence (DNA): TGTGCCAGCAGCCAACTAGCGGGAGATGCGAACGAGCAGTACTTC.

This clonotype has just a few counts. The CDR3 here is CSVGQGINQPQHF. DNA for the CDR3: TGCAGCGTTGGACAGGGAATCAATCAGCCCCAGCATTTT. The rearrangement uses TRBV29-1 and TRBJ1-5; TRBD1 aligns across 7 bases. The CDR3 covers 13 residues. Germline V gene sequence: CDR1 SQVTM, CDR2 ANQGSEA. J lost 3 bases, V lost 4 bases, and 3 bases had no gene match.

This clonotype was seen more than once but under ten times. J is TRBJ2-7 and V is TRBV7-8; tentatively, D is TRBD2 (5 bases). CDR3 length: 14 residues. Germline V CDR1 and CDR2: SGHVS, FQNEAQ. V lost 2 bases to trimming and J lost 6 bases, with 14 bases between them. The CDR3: CASSLYTARGEQYF. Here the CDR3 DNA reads TGTGCCAGCAGCTTATATACAGCCCGGGGCGAGCAGTACTTC.

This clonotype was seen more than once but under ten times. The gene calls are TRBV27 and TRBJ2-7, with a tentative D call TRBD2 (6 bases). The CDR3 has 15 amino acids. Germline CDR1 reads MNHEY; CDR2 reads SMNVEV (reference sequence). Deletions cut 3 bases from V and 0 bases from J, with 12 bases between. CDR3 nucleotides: TGTGCCAGCAGTTTTCGGGGGTACCCCTCCTACGAGCAGTACTTC. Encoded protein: CASSFRGYPSYEQYF.

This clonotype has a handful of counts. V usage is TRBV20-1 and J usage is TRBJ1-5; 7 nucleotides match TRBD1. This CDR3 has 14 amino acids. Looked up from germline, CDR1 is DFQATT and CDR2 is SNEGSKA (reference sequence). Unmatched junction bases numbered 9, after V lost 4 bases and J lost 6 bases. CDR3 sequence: CSAIVGTVGQPQHF. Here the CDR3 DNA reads TGCAGTGCTATAGTCGGGACAGTGGGTCAGCCCCAGCATTTT.

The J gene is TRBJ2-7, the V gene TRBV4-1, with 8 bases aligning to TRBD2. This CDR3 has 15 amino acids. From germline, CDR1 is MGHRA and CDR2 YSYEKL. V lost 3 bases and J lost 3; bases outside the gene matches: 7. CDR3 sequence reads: CASSHDGTRHYEQYF. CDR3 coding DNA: TGCGCCAGCAGCCATGACGGGACTAGACACTACGAGCAGTACTTC.